This entry concerns a single T cell receptor beta chain. The entry originates in a study of identical twins. This CDR3 is built from 16 residues. Germline V gives CDR1 MNHEY, CDR2 SMNVEV (reference sequence). Between the trimmed V and J ends, which lost 1 base and 7 bases, there was a span of 20 bases. Carrying unique molecular identifiers, the cDNA also gained a universal primer site through template switching. TCRdb re-derived calls from the 5' RACE reads in MiXCR, one entry per CDR3 protein. The repertoire holds some 790,000 distinct CDR3 sequences, with about 18% as singletons. This sample was shared with a second study, whose subject was T cells expressing NK-cell markers. That publication notes: Sorted CD3+CD56-NKG2C+, CD3+CD56+NKG2C+ and CD3+CD56+NKG2C- T cells supplied the TCR beta repertoires. CD8+ T cells in a handful of donors included dominant NKG2C+ clonotypes at roughly 1.0-8%. These clonotypes, the leaders elsewhere, also led the CD3+CD56-NKG2C+ fraction in several donors.

The material sequenced was PBMCs. The clonotype was recovered from a woman aged 18-29 years in good health. The chain recombines TRBV27 with TRBJ2-7, with D unclear. In DNA, the CDR3 is TGTGCCAGCAGTTTATTCTCGCTGCAAGCCCATCGGGAGCAGTACTTC. Translation: CASSLFSLQAHREQYF.